A single sample gave rise to the 21 T cell receptor beta chains below, sequenced in a study of blood T cell repertoires in COVID-19 (dated by TCRdb to 2018 to 2020). Libraries were built with the immunoSEQ multiplex PCR assay. The table comes from immuneACCESS by way of TCRdb, which keeps in-frame sequences with V and J called. Part of the clones is missing from these tables; in studies checked, under half for an unresolved V gene and the rest for unknown reasons. For this sample the table gives some 380,000 clones, of which almost 90% were detected only once. The ten biggest clones cover 5% to 8.5% of the sample. Sample: peripheral blood. The receptors originated from a man aged 18-30 years with active or convalescent COVID-19.

The chain carries TRBV7-2 and TRBJ2-3; weak D call: TRBD1 (5 bases). V lost 5 bases to trimming and J lost 2 bases, with 14 bases between them. Germline lookup yields CDR1 SGHTA and CDR2 FQGNSA. The CDR3 spans 15 residues. CDR3 region: CASSLGQGITDTQYF. CDR3 DNA: TGTGCCAGCAGCCTCGGACAAGGGATCACAGATACGCAGTATTTT.

This chain connects TRBV13 to TRBJ1-4; 7 nucleotides match TRBD1. Germline CDR1 and CDR2: PRHDT and FYEKMQ (reference sequence). This CDR3 comprises 17 residues. V was pared by 5 bases and J by 5 bases, with 14 bases of the junction left unmatched. CDR3 in DNA: TGTGCCAGCAGCCCGCAACGATCCGGGACAGTGAATGAAAAACTGTTTTTT. Encoded protein: CASSPQRSGTVNEKLFF.

This chain links TRBV7-2 with TRBJ2-2; 10 nucleotides line up with TRBD2. V dropped 1 base and J dropped 6; count of bases not matched to a gene: 8. The CDR3 has 17 residues. Germline CDR1 reads SGHTA; CDR2 reads FQGNSA. This chain's CDR3 is CASSLVGLAGAAGELFF. CDR3 bases: TGTGCCAGCAGCTTAGTGGGTCTAGCGGGAGCCGCCGGGGAGCTGTTTTTT.

The V call is TRBV28, the J call TRBJ1-3; D is possibly TRBD1 (5 bases). Germline lookup yields CDR1 MDHEN and CDR2 SYDVKM. The CDR3 runs 16 residues. V was shortened by 5 bases and J by 0 bases, with 14 bases between the two germline ends. CDR3 region: CASSPSGGGSGNTIYF. The CDR3 DNA reads as TGTGCCAGCAGTCCCTCGGGGGGAGGCTCTGGAAACACCATATATTTT.

This sequence joins TRBV10-3 and TRBJ1-1; TRBD1 matches at 8 bases. The CDR3 extends over 13 amino acids. Germline CDR1 reads ENHRY; CDR2 reads SYGVKD. The J segment lost 3 bases and the V segment lost 5 bases, leaving 2 bases of the junction unmatched. The CDR3 DNA reads as TGTGCCATCAGTACGGACAGGGACACTGAAGCTTTCTTT. It specifies CAISTDRDTEAFF.

The chain links TRBV7-8 to TRBJ2-3; 7 bases match TRBD2. The CDR3 has 15 amino acids. Germline CDR1 and CDR2: SGHVS and FQNEAQ. Unmatched junction bases numbered 3, after V lost 2 bases and J lost 1 base. The chain's CDR3 is CASSLFLAGTDTQYF. For the CDR3, the DNA is TGTGCCAGCAGCTTATTTCTAGCGGGCACAGATACGCAGTATTTT.

The rearrangement joins TRBV3-1 (or the pseudogene TRBV3-2) to TRBJ1-2, with 8 nucleotides matching TRBD1. Germline lookup yields CDR1 LGHDT and CDR2 YNNKEL (reference sequence). Trimming removed 4 bases from V and 5 bases from J; junction bases left unmatched: 9. The CDR3 length is 15 residues. The CDR3 DNA sequence: TGTGCCAGCAGCCCAATAACAGGGGGTGGGTATGGCTACACCTTC. Translation: CASSPITGGGYGYTF.

V usage is TRBV9 and J usage is TRBJ2-5, with D tentatively TRBD1 (5 bases). CDR3 length equals 16 residues. Germline V gives CDR1 SGDLS, CDR2 YYNGEE. Trimming removed 4 bases at V and 0 bases at J, with 16 bases between. CDR3 DNA sequence: TGTGCCAGCAGCCTGGATAGTAGGGGCTACCAAGAGACCCAGTACTTC. It encodes CASSLDSRGYQETQYF.

The J gene is TRBJ2-1, the V gene TRBV9; possible D gene TRBD1, 5 bases. CDR3 size: 17 residues. Germline V gene sequence: CDR1 SGDLS, CDR2 YYNGEE. The V gene lost 5 bases and the J gene lost 0 bases, with 18 bases spanning the gap. The CDR3 here is CASRPYRGSSSYNEQFF. CDR3 in DNA: TGTGCCAGCAGGCCTTATAGGGGTTCCAGCTCCTACAATGAGCAGTTCTTC.

In this sample, this clone turned up once. J is TRBJ1-3 and V is TRBV4-3; TRBD1 matches 7 bases. The trim removed 3 bases at V and 2 bases at J, leaving 7 bases unmatched. CDR3 length: 16 amino acids. Per germline, CDR1 LGHNA and CDR2 YSLEER. DNA for the CDR3: TGCGCCAGCAGCCAGATCGGGACAGCCACTGGAAACACCATATATTTT. Its protein is CASSQIGTATGNTIYF.

The chain couples TRBV5-1 to TRBJ2-3, with TRBD1 matching over 9 bases. CDR1 and CDR2 (germline): SGHRS, YFSETQ. V lost 5 bases, J lost 2 bases, and 6 bases stayed unmatched. The CDR3 spans 15 residues. The CDR3 spells CASRKDRGVTDTQYF. DNA of the CDR3: TGCGCCAGCAGAAAAGACAGGGGGGTCACAGATACGCAGTATTTT.

The chain employs TRBV14 and TRBJ2-5; D may be TRBD1 (5 bases). The V and J ends lost 0 bases and 3 bases respectively, with 11 bases between them. Looked up from germline, CDR1 is SGHDN and CDR2 is FVKESK. The CDR3 is 15 residues long. The chain's CDR3 is CASSQEQGTKETQYF. In DNA form, the CDR3 reads TGTGCCAGCAGCCAAGAGCAGGGTACGAAAGAGACCCAGTACTTC.

Remarks on this clone: Other DNA sequences in this sample translate to the same CDR3. The chain joins TRBV9 to TRBJ2-7; 14 nucleotides line up with TRBD2. With V trimmed by 3 bases and J by 3 bases, 2 bases remained unmatched. CDR3 length equals 15 residues. Germline lookup yields CDR1 SGDLS and CDR2 YYNGEE. The CDR3 region has the DNA TGTGCCAGCAGCGCGGGACTAGCGGGAGTCTACGAGCAGTACTTC. This gives the protein CASSAGLAGVYEQYF. The full variable domain, completed using reference TRBV9 and TRBJ2-7, is DSGVTQTPKHLITATGQRVTLRCSPRSGDLSVYWYQQSLDQGLQFLIQYYNGEERAKGNILERFSAQQFPDLHSELNLSSLELGDSALYFCASSAGLAGVYEQYFGPGTRLTVT.

The genes are TRBV27 and TRBJ2-7; 11 positions agree with TRBD2. The V segment lost 0 bases and the J segment 0 bases; nucleotides outside the gene matches: 4. The CDR3 loop spans 17 amino acids. Germline CDR1 is MNHEY and CDR2 is SMNVEV (reference sequence). CDR3 sequence reads: CASSLSVGLAGSYEQYF. The CDR3 bases are TGTGCCAGCAGTTTATCGGTTGGACTAGCGGGCTCCTACGAGCAGTACTTC.

Only a few counts were recorded for this clone. This chain uses TRBV28 with TRBJ2-7, with 7 bases fitting TRBD1. Germline trimming cut 6 bases from V and 12 bases from J; bases unmatched to any gene: 8. Germline assignment: CDR1 MDHEN and CDR2 SYDVKM. The CDR3 sequence is 11 residues long. For the CDR3, the DNA is TGTGCCAGCAGCTCCACCCGGGACAGGTACTTC. Residues: CASSSTRDRYF.

This clone was seen a single time. The J gene is TRBJ2-7, the V gene TRBV21-1; the table names TRBD1, a call not compared with the DNA. TRBV21-1 is a pseudogene segment. The CDR3 contains 15 residues. The CDR3, as DNA: TGTGCCAGCAGCAAAAGTAAAACAGGGGTCAACGAGCAGTACTTC. It encodes CASSKSKTGVNEQYF.

V gene TRBV28 combines with J gene TRBJ2-4, with a possible D match to TRBD2 (5 bases). The CDR3 sequence is 14 residues long. Per the germline V gene, CDR1 is MDHEN and CDR2 is SYDVKM. Trimming cost V 6 bases and J 1 base, with 10 bases left between them. The CDR3 sequence: CASRAGGAKNIQYF. The CDR3 DNA follows: TGTGCCAGCAGGGCGGGTGGGGCCAAAAACATTCAGTACTTC. Full variable domain (outside the CDR3, taken from reference TRBV28 and TRBJ2-4): DVKVTQSSRYLVKRTGEKVFLECVQDMDHENMFWYRQDPGLGLRLIYFSYDVKMKEKGDIPEGYSVSREKKERFSLILESASTNQTSMYLCASRAGGAKNIQYFGAGTRLSVL.

V and J are TRBV24-1 and TRBJ1-2; possibly TRBD1 for D (5 bases). The germline V and J ends were trimmed by 0 bases and 5 bases, with 12 bases remaining between them. The V gene's germline CDR1 is KGHDR and CDR2 SFDVKD. This CDR3 region has 15 residues. The CDR3 sequence is CATSDLPTGSYGYTF. CDR3 bases: TGTGCCACCAGTGATTTGCCAACAGGCTCATATGGCTACACCTTC.

This chain joins TRBV9 and TRBJ1-5, with D possibly matching TRBD1 (6 bases). V lost 3 bases, J lost 6 bases, and 16 bases lay in between. Looked up from germline, CDR1 is SGDLS and CDR2 is YYNGEE. The CDR3 totals 15 residues. The CDR3, as DNA: TGTGCCAGCAGCGAGGACCCCGGGACACTTCAGCCCCAGCATTTT. Protein sequence: CASSEDPGTLQPQHF.

The chain links TRBV28 to TRBJ1-2, with TRBD1 matching 7 bases. Germline V gene sequence: CDR1 MDHEN, CDR2 SYDVKM. This CDR3 region has 16 residues. The J segment lost 1 base and the V segment lost 4 bases, leaving 9 bases of the junction unmatched. CDR3: CASSSNRGSHNYGYTF. CDR3 coding DNA: TGTGCCAGCAGTTCTAACAGGGGCTCCCATAACTATGGCTACACCTTC.

The chain recombines TRBV7-8 with TRBJ2-7; 9 bases match TRBD1. The CDR3 runs to 14 residues. V trimming: 1 base; J trimming: 5 bases; junction bases outside the gene matches: 3. CDR1 is SGHVS, CDR2 FQNEAQ, per germline. The CDR3 is CASSLGTGADEQYF. CDR3 bases: TGTGCCAGCAGCTTAGGGACAGGGGCCGACGAGCAGTACTTC.